A selection of T cell receptor beta chains follows, all from one sample in a study of T-cell reconstitution after alpha-beta-depleted transplantation in children. Each CDR3 protein gets one entry after TCRdb re-called the PCR reads with MiXCR. The data hold more than 85,000 distinct CDR3 sequences, with around a tenth observed a single time. Here the sequenced sample was PBMCs from the stem cell graft donor, taken from the stem cell graft. These receptors were obtained from a human donor who donated a stem cell graft to a child with acute lymphoblastic leukemia. CDR3s include the opening cysteine and the closing phenylalanine or tryptophan. Fields, in order: CDR3 length, clone size, V gene, J gene, CDR3 protein. Clone size is shown for a subset of rows, as once, few, many or a class of expanded clone.

14,many,TRBV7-8,TRBJ1-2,CASRPGGRDGGYTF
14,many,TRBV5-1,TRBJ2-3,CASSIHTSTDTQYF
11,few,TRBV25-1,TRBJ2-1,CASRGTNEQFF
12,once,TRBV7-2,TRBJ2-1,CASSLGGDGQFF
17,.,TRBV19,TRBJ2-1,CASSAALSREGYNEQFF
14,many,TRBV6-1,TRBJ1-1,CASFRELSRTEAFF
15,many,TRBV20-1,TRBJ2-7,CSARERTSGSKEQYF
14,many,TRBV7-9,TRBJ1-4,CASSSPRDGEKLFF
15,many,TRBV5-1,TRBJ1-1,CASTGYFGQNTEAFF
16,many,TRBV7-2,TRBJ1-5,CASSLGGGYSNQPQHF
13,many,TRBV12-3/TRBV12-4,TRBJ1-2,CASSFKGNYGYTF
15,many,TRBV7-2,TRBJ1-2,CASSRDRDRYYGYTF
13,many,TRBV20-1,TRBJ2-3,CSARNPGTDTQYF
16,.,TRBV5-4,TRBJ2-1,CASSPTSGLARNEQFF
14,many,TRBV12-3/TRBV12-4,TRBJ1-4,CASSSGAGNEKLFF
18,many,TRBV11-2,TRBJ2-3,CASSLDWWPGSPTDTQYF
13,many,TRBV28,TRBJ2-2,CASSYRRTGELFF
12,many,TRBV4-3,TRBJ2-1,CASSQVGQGQFF
14,many,TRBV7-6,TRBJ2-7,CASSFPGQTYEQYF
14,few,TRBV7-2,TRBJ1-2,CASSLPPVGYGYTF
15,many,TRBV6-5,TRBJ2-7,CASSYQNRGSYEQYF
12,many,TRBV4-2,TRBJ2-7,CASSQEHYEQYF
15,many,TRBV29-1,TRBJ1-1,CSVAGTGRMNTEAFF
12,many,TRBV28,TRBJ2-7,CASQADIYEQYF
16,many,TRBV5-1,TRBJ1-6,CASSPRTGEDNSPLHF
15,many,TRBV6-5,TRBJ1-5,CASRGRRSPNQPQHF
15,many,TRBV28,TRBJ2-1,CASRSSRAYYNEQFF
13,many,TRBV5-1,TRBJ1-2,CASSSYRANGYTF
15,many,TRBV6-2/TRBV6-3,TRBJ2-7,CASSWTGGPTQEQYF
14,many,TRBV27,TRBJ2-5,CASSSWTGEETQYF
16,many,TRBV5-1,TRBJ2-3,CASSPKNRGVADTQYF
15,many,TRBV6-1,TRBJ2-3,CASSQGTSGRDTQYF
15,many,TRBV6-5,TRBJ1-3,CASSYGGRAGNTIYF
12,few,TRBV20-1,TRBJ2-5,CSAAGVQETQYF
19,many,TRBV4-1,TRBJ1-4,CASSQDKNNLRAANEKLFF
16,many,TRBV3-1,TRBJ1-6,CASSQVGDRLDSPLHF
16,.,TRBV6-1,TRBJ2-1,CASSPEVATHDNEQFF
20,many,TRBV27,TRBJ2-6,CASSTRTSGRGIPGANVLTF
12,many,TRBV10-3,TRBJ2-3,CASMDSTDTQYF
15,many,TRBV5-1,TRBJ2-1,CASTPGDSHNSEQFF
17,many,TRBV7-2,TRBJ2-1,CASSLAAGDGAYNEQFF
16,many,TRBV18,TRBJ1-1,CASSLTPRSWNTEAFF
15,many,TRBV12-3/TRBV12-4,TRBJ1-3,CASRPGAHRGNTIYF
14,many,TRBV6-2/TRBV6-3,TRBJ2-7,CASRIAGVFYEQYF
13,many,TRBV18,TRBJ2-5,CASSPDLVETQYF
14,many,TRBV5-1,TRBJ1-4,CASSSTATNEKLFF
14,many,TRBV6-2/TRBV6-3,TRBJ1-1,CASSPGHANTEAFF
15,many,TRBV5-1,TRBJ2-7,CASSLAEGSAYEQYF
12,many,TRBV18,TRBJ1-4,CASSPRQGRLFF
13,many,TRBV27,TRBJ1-1,CASRKTGTTEAFF
15,many,TRBV7-8,TRBJ1-1,CASSLVRTGGTEAFF
17,many,TRBV9,TRBJ2-1,CASSNLGLAGGPFEQFF
15,many,TRBV29-1,TRBJ2-2,CSVAGQGRHTGELFF